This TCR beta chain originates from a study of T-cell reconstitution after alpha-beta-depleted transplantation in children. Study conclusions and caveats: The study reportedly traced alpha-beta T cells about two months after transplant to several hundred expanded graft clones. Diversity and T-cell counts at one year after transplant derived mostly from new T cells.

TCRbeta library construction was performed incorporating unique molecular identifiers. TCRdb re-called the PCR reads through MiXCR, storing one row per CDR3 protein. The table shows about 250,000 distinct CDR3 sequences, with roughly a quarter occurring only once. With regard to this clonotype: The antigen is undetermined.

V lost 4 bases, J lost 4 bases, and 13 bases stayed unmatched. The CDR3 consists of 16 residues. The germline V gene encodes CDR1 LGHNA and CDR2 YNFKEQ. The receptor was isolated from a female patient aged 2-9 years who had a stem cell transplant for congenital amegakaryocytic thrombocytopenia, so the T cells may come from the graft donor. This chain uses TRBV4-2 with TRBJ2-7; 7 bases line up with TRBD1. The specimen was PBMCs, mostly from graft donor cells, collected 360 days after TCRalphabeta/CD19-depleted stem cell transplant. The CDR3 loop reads CASSPSGQPIYYEQYF. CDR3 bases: TGTGCCAGCAGCCCCTCGGGACAGCCTATCTATTACGAGCAGTACTTC.